This T cell receptor beta chain derives from a study of cytomegalovirus exposure and HLA in healthy donors. General observations from the study: A highly shared variant cluster was judged a likely technical artifact. An analysis was carried out later, and it reportedly showed fewer N-insertions in an Asian-associated ancestry cluster than the approximately 700-donor mean.

Every donor was a healthy person donating bone marrow. Likely unrecorded immune exposures existed in these nominally healthy donors. Vbeta (60) and Jbeta (13) primers were used in the PCR. Method: immunoSEQ multiplex PCR; TCRdb's copy keeps in-frame clones and lacks some. Of fewer than 200,000 clones in the sample, roughly 84% are singletons; the top ten hold 0.2% to 0.3%. Germline V gene data show CDR1 as SEHNR and CDR2 as FQNEAQ (reference sequence). The CDR3 consists of 15 residues. Note on this clone: Antigen unknown. The junction departs from germline at one end; a sequencing error may be responsible.

Sequencing used PBMCs. The sequence came from a girl under three years old in good health and CMV-seronegative. This rearrangement joins TRBV7-9 to TRBJ1-1; D ambiguous. CDR3 protein: CSSSLQKWKSTEAFF. In DNA, the CDR3 is TGTTCCAGCAGCCTACAGAAATGGAAGAGCACTGAAGCTTTCTTT.